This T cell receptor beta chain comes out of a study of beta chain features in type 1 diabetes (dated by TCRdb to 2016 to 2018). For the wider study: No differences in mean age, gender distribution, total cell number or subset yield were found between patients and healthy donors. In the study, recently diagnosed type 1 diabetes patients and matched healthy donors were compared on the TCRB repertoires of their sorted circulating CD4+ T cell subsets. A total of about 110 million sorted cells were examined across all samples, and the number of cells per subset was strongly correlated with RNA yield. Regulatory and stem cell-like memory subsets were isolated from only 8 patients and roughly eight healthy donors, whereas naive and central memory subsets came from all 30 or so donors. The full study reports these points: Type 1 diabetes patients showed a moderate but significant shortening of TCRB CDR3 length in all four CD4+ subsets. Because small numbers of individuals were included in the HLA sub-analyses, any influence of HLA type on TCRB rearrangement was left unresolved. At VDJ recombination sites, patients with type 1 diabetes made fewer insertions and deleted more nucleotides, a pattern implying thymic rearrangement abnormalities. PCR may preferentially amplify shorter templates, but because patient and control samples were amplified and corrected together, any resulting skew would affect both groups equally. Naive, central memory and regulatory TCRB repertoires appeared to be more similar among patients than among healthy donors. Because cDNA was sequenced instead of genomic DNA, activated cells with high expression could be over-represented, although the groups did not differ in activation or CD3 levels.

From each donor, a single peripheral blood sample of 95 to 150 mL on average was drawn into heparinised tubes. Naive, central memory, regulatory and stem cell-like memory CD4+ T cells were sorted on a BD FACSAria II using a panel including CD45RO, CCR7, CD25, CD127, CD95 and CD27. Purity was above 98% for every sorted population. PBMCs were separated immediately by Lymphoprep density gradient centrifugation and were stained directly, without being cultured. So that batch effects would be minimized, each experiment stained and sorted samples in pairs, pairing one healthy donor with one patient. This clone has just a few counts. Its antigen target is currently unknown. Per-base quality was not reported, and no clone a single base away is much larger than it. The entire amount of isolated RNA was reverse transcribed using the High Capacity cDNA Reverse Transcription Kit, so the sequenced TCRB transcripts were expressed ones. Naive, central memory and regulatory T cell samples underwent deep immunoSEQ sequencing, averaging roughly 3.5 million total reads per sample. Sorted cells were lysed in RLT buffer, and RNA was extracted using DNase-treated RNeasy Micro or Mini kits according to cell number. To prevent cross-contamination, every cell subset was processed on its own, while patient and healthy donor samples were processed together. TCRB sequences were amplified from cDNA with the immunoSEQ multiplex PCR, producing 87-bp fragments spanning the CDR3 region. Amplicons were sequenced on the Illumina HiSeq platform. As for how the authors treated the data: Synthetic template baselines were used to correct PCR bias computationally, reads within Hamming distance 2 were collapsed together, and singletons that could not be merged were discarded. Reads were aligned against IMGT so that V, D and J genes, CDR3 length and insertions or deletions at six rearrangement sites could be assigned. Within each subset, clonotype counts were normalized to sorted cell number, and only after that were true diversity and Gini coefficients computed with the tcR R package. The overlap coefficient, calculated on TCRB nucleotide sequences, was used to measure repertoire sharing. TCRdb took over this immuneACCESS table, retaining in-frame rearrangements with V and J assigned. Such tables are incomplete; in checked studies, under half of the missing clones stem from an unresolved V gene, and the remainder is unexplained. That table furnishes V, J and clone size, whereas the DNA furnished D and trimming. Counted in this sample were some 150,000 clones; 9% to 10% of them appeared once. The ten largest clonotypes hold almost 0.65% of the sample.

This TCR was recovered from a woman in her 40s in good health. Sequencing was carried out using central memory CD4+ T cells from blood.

CDR3 loop: CASSFSTGASTDTQYF. The DNA sequence is as follows: TGTGCCAGCAGCTTCTCAACAGGAGCCAGCACAGATACGCAGTATTTT. The receptor chain draws on TRBV9 and TRBJ2-3, and the D gene may be TRBD1, 5 bases matching. The CDR3, from cysteine to phenylalanine, totals 16 residues. The kept DNA is CDR3 alone, 48 bases in frame from the first base. Trimming at the junction amounts to 4 bases on V and 0 bases on J, and the germline ends lie 15 bases apart. CDR1 and CDR2, looked up from the germline V gene, are SGDLS and YYNGEE.